The 32 T cell receptor beta chains in this list originate from one sample, sequenced in a study of T cells in localized non-small cell lung cancer. TCRdb keeps only in-frame clones here, not all; method: immunoSEQ multiplex PCR. The profile covers some 16,000 clones, with around 91% appearing a single time and roughly a quarter taken by the ten largest. The sample consisted of peripheral blood, taken before any cancer treatment. The receptors here all came from an older female donor with stage III squamous cell lung carcinoma.

The V gene is TRBV14, the J gene TRBJ2-2; 12 bases fit TRBD2. Losses at the gene ends were 8 bases for V and 7 bases for J; bases not matched to a gene: 8. The CDR3 runs 15 residues. Germline V gene sequence: CDR1 SGHDN, CDR2 FVKESK. Here the CDR3 DNA reads TGTGCCAGCGAGGGAGGACTAGCGGGATTCGGGGAGCTGTTTTTT. Translation gives CASEGGLAGFGELFF. Based on the CDR3 plus reference TRBV14 and TRBJ2-2, the full variable domain is EAGVTQFPSHSVIEKGQTVTLRCDPISGHDNLYWYRRVMGKEIKFLLHFVKESKQDESGMPNNRFLAERTGGTYSTLKVQPAELEDSGVYFCASEGGLAGFGELFFGEGSRLTVL.

This chain links TRBV7-2 with TRBJ2-1, with 7 bases matching TRBD2. The ends lost 5 bases at V and 1 base at J; junction bases unmatched: 5. Per the germline V gene, CDR1 is SGHTA and CDR2 is FQGNSA. The CDR3 is 15 residues long. In DNA, the CDR3 is TGTGCCAGCAGCCTCCAAGCGGGGTCCTACAATGAGCAGTTCTTC. Amino acid sequence: CASSLQAGSYNEQFF.

This clone was seen a few times. The genes are TRBV21-1 and TRBJ1-1. TRBV21-1 is designated a pseudogene. The CDR3 covers 12 residues. The chain's CDR3 is CASGTMNTEAFF. The CDR3 DNA is TGTGCCAGCGGGACGATGAACACTGAAGCTTTCTTT.

This clone was observed a single time. The chain joins TRBV5-4 to TRBJ1-2; D perhaps matches TRBD1 (5 bases). CDR3 size: 12 residues. Trimming took 4 bases from V and 8 from J, leaving 12 bases between them. Looked up from germline, CDR1 is SGHNT and CDR2 is YYREEE (reference sequence). This CDR3 reads CASSQTRGGYTF. As DNA, the CDR3 is TGTGCCAGCAGCCAGACAAGGGGCGGCTACACCTTC.

The chain combines TRBV28 with TRBJ1-2; D is ambiguous. V gave up 4 bases and J gave up 2 bases, with 14 bases separating them. This CDR3 region has 15 residues. Germline V gene sequence: CDR1 MDHEN, CDR2 SYDVKM. CDR3 bases: TGTGCCAGCAGTTCCGCCACCGGACGGAACTATGGCTACACCTTC. Its protein is CASSSATGRNYGYTF.

This clone came up once. The chain joins TRBV30 to TRBJ2-2; 7 bases fit TRBD1. This CDR3 is 13 amino acids long. With 3 bases clipped from V and 3 bases from J, the junction kept 1 base outside the gene matches. The V gene's germline CDR1 is GTSNPN and CDR2 SVGIG (reference sequence). DNA for the CDR3: TGTGCCTGGAGGACAGGGCACACCGGGGAGCTGTTTTTT. As protein: CAWRTGHTGELFF.

The rearrangement joins TRBV5-1 to TRBJ2-7, with 10 bases fitting TRBD1. V shed 7 bases and J 1 base; nucleotides not matched to a gene: 11. The CDR3 covers 16 residues. Germline-derived CDR1 and CDR2 are SGHRS and YFSETQ. Written as DNA, the CDR3 is TGCGCCAGCTCAAGAGGTAGGGACAGGGGATCCTACGAGCAGTACTTC. Translating gives CASSRGRDRGSYEQYF.

The V call is TRBV19, the J call TRBJ1-1; D is possibly TRBD1 (6 bases). The V gene lost 5 bases and the J gene lost 3 bases, with 13 bases spanning the gap. Per the germline V gene, CDR1 is LNHDA and CDR2 is SQIVND (reference sequence). The CDR3 has 14 residues. CDR3 nucleotides: TGTGCCAGTAGTGCGCAACCAGGGGACACTGAAGCTTTCTTT. This sequence encodes CASSAQPGDTEAFF. The full variable domain, in which reference TRBV19 and TRBJ1-1 provide the parts outside the CDR3, is DGGITQSPKYLFRKEGQNVTLSCEQNLNHDAMYWYRQDPGQGLRLIYYSQIVNDFQKGDIAEGYSVSREKKESFPLTVTSAQKNPTAFYLCASSAQPGDTEAFFGQGTRLTVV.

This clone was counted a single time. The chain recombines TRBV9 with TRBJ2-5, with TRBD2 matching over 13 bases. Looked up from germline, CDR1 is SGDLS and CDR2 is YYNGEE. The CDR3 totals 16 residues. The V and J ends lost 4 bases and 2 bases, in that order; junction bases with no gene match: 5. DNA for the CDR3: TGTGCCAGCAGCCTTGGACTAGCGGGGGTGCAAGAGACCCAGTACTTC. Its translation is CASSLGLAGVQETQYF.

CDR3 region: CASSKRDHYNEQFF. In nucleotides, the CDR3 is TGTGCCAGCAGCAAACGGGACCACTACAATGAGCAGTTCTTC. This rearrangement joins TRBV5-4 to TRBJ2-1; D possibly matches TRBD1 or TRBD2 (5 bases each). V was shortened by 4 bases and J by 3 bases, with 11 bases between the two germline ends. Germline-derived CDR1 and CDR2 are SGHNT and YYREEE (reference sequence). This CDR3 is 14 amino acids long.

The V gene is TRBV11-2, the J gene TRBJ1-4; D unclear. Germline assignment: CDR1 SGHAT and CDR2 FQNNGV. Trimming shortened V by 5 bases and J by 8 bases, and 18 bases separated the two germline ends. This CDR3 is built from 15 residues. CDR3 bases: TGTGCCAGCAGCCCACTGTGGGCAGGCGGGGAAAAACTGTTTTTT. Translation: CASSPLWAGGEKLFF.

This clone was recorded once. The chain joins TRBV19 to TRBJ2-7; 8 bases are a match to TRBD2. Germline lookup yields CDR1 LNHDA and CDR2 SQIVND (reference sequence). The CDR3 loop spans 14 amino acids. V lost 4 bases, J lost 0 bases, and 2 bases stayed unmatched. Here the CDR3 reads CASSRLASSYEQYF. CDR3 bases: TGTGCCAGTAGTAGACTAGCGAGCTCCTACGAGCAGTACTTC.

V gene TRBV5-5 combines with J gene TRBJ1-2; D is unclear. The germline V gene encodes CDR1 SGHKS and CDR2 YYEKEE (reference sequence). V dropped 2 bases and J dropped 4 bases, with 15 bases sitting between them. The CDR3 covers 15 residues. This chain's CDR3 is CASSLDTFTPYGYTF. The CDR3 DNA sequence: TGTGCCAGCAGCTTAGACACGTTCACACCCTATGGCTACACCTTC.

The V and J genes are TRBV28 and TRBJ1-2; tentatively, D is TRBD1 (5 bases). Trimming left V 5 bases short and J 4 bases short, with 20 bases between. The CDR3 has 16 amino acids. Germline CDR1 is MDHEN and CDR2 is SYDVKM. The CDR3 DNA is TGTGCCAGCAGTCCACACCGTACCAGGGTTAGCTATGGCTACACCTTC. Residues: CASSPHRTRVSYGYTF.

The CDR3 here is CAWSQAGGDTGELFF. For the CDR3, the DNA is TGTGCCTGGAGTCAGGCAGGGGGGGACACCGGGGAGCTGTTTTTT. The chain recombines TRBV30 with TRBJ2-2; D tentatively fits TRBD1 or TRBD2 (7 bases each). Trimming cost V 2 bases and J 3 bases, with 13 bases left between them. Germline CDR1 and CDR2: GTSNPN and SVGIG (reference sequence). The CDR3 totals 15 residues.

The chain combines TRBV10-3 with TRBJ2-3; 12 nucleotides match TRBD2. The CDR3 spans 16 residues. Germline V CDR1 and CDR2: ENHRY, SYGVKD. V lost 7 bases and J lost 0; bases outside the gene matches: 5. CDR3 coding DNA: TGTGCCATCACCAGACTAGCGGGAGTGAGCACAGATACGCAGTATTTT. Its translation: CAITRLAGVSTDTQYF.

V gene TRBV6-1 combines with J gene TRBJ1-6; D remains ambiguous. Trimming left V 8 bases short and J 7 bases short, with 18 bases between. Germline V lookup: CDR1 MNHNS, CDR2 SASEGT. The CDR3 extends over 15 amino acids. The chain's CDR3 is CASRGNEIGNSPLHF. In nucleotides, the CDR3 is TGTGCCAGCCGTGGAAACGAGATTGGCAATTCACCCCTCCACTTT.

V usage is TRBV19 and J usage is TRBJ2-7; TRBD2 might be the D (5 bases). The CDR3 contains 14 residues. Germline V gene sequence: CDR1 LNHDA, CDR2 SQIVND (reference sequence). With 3 bases removed from V and 7 bases from J, the gap between germline ends came to 16 bases. CDR3 protein: CASSISGPPGEQYF. DNA of the CDR3: TGTGCCAGTAGTATCAGCGGACCCCCGGGGGAGCAGTACTTC.

V gene TRBV28 combines with J gene TRBJ2-1; 11 nucleotides match TRBD2. Germline V gives CDR1 MDHEN, CDR2 SYDVKM. The CDR3 spans 15 residues. V shed 3 bases, J shed 8 bases, and the junction held 6 bases outside the gene matches. CDR3 loop: CASSFSGRATDEQFF. The CDR3 DNA is TGTGCCAGCAGTTTTAGCGGGAGGGCCACGGATGAGCAGTTCTTC.

DNA for the CDR3: TGTGCCACCAGCAGTGACCTCAGGTTATCTGAGCAGTTCTTC. This encodes CATSSDLRLSEQFF. The chain employs TRBV15 and TRBJ2-1; the D is unclear. Trimming shortened V by 3 bases and J by 9 bases, and 15 bases separated the two germline ends. The CDR3 has 14 amino acids. In germline, CDR1 is LNHNV, CDR2 YYDKDF (reference sequence).

The chain links TRBV6-5 to TRBJ1-1; 7 positions agree with TRBD1. The CDR3 totals 13 residues. The V gene end was trimmed by 6 bases and the J gene end by 7 bases; junction bases not matched to a gene: 8. CDR1 is MNHEY, CDR2 SVGAGI, per germline. The chain's CDR3 is CASRTDRVGEAFF. CDR3 nucleotide sequence: TGTGCCAGCAGAACTGACAGGGTTGGTGAAGCTTTCTTT.

This clone is medium-sized (0.01 to 0.1%). The chain links TRBV9 to TRBJ1-2; 8 nucleotides match TRBD1. Germline V gene lookup returns CDR1 SGDLS and CDR2 YYNGEE. The CDR3 has 15 amino acids. The junction had 9 bases not matched to a gene; V was cut back by 3 bases and J by 5 bases. CDR3 residues: CASSERQGYPYGYTF. As DNA, the CDR3 is TGTGCCAGCAGCGAGAGACAGGGGTATCCGTATGGCTACACCTTC.

V gene TRBV2 combines with J gene TRBJ1-2; D might be TRBD1 (5 bases). V was pared by 7 bases and J by 1 base, with 16 bases between. Per germline, CDR1 SNHLY and CDR2 FYNNEI. The CDR3 sequence is 15 residues long. This CDR3 is CASKRGTGLNYGYTF. For the CDR3, the DNA is TGTGCCAGCAAAAGGGGTACAGGCCTTAACTATGGCTACACCTTC.

The chain joins TRBV7-3 to TRBJ1-1; D might be TRBD1 (5 bases). From germline, CDR1 is SGHTA and CDR2 FQGTGA. The CDR3 is 15 amino acids. Deletions cut 2 bases from V and 3 bases from J, with 13 bases between. The CDR3, as DNA: TGTGCCAGCAGCTTAGGGCAGGGCAGAGACACTGAAGCTTTCTTT. Protein product: CASSLGQGRDTEAFF.

The chain combines TRBV27 with TRBJ2-5, with 8 bases fitting TRBD1. This CDR3 contains 16 residues. Germline trimming cut 0 bases from V and 4 bases from J; bases unmatched to any gene: 7. Germline loops: CDR1 MNHEY, CDR2 SMNVEV (reference sequence). This chain's CDR3 is CASSLSGQGQVETQYF. The CDR3 DNA follows: TGTGCCAGCAGTTTATCGGGTCAGGGACAGGTAGAGACCCAGTACTTC.

This rearrangement joins TRBV7-7 to TRBJ2-5, with a weak D call TRBD1 (5 bases). The germline V gene has CDR1 SSHAT and CDR2 FNYEAQ (reference sequence). This CDR3 spans 14 amino acids. Deletions cut 1 base from V and 4 bases from J, with 10 bases between. The CDR3 nucleotides are TGTGCCAGCAGCTTAGGTGCTAGGGGAGAGACCCAGTACTTC. Amino acids: CASSLGARGETQYF.

The chain uses TRBV10-3 and TRBJ2-1; TRBD1 matches at 7 bases. CDR1 and CDR2 (germline): ENHRY, SYGVKD. J was trimmed by 2 bases and V by 7 bases; bases with no gene match: 11. The CDR3 contains 16 residues. The CDR3 DNA is TGTGCCATCAACCCAGGACAGGCGTCGGCCTACAATGAGCAGTTCTTC. Its protein is CAINPGQASAYNEQFF.

The CDR3, as DNA: TGTGCCAGCAGTGAAGCGGGGACAGGGGGCGGTAACTATGGCTACACCTTC. It yields the protein CASSEAGTGGGNYGYTF. The rearrangement joins TRBV2 to TRBJ1-2, with 12 bases identical to TRBD1. V was clipped by 0 bases and J by 1 base; unmatched bases: 3. Germline CDR1 and CDR2: SNHLY and FYNNEI. The CDR3 is made up of 17 amino acids. The full variable domain, with the rest looked up from reference TRBV2 and TRBJ1-2, is EPEVTQTPSHQVTQMGQEVILRCVPISNHLYFYWYRQILGQKVEFLVSFYNNEISEKSEIFDDQFSVERPDGSNFTLKIRSTKLEDSAMYFCASSEAGTGGGNYGYTFGSGTRLTVV.

This CDR3 is CASSFSLGATDTQYF. The CDR3 nucleotides read TGTGCCAGCAGCTTCTCCTTGGGAGCCACAGATACGCAGTATTTT. The chain couples TRBV7-2 to TRBJ2-3, with a tentative D call TRBD2 (5 bases). V was pared by 3 bases and J by 2 bases, with 12 bases between. CDR1 and CDR2 (germline): SGHTA, FQGNSA. The CDR3 contains 15 residues.

CDR3 protein: CASSPTPAANTEAFF. CDR3 sequence (DNA): TGTGCCAGCAGTCCCACACCAGCTGCGAACACTGAAGCTTTCTTT. The chain is built from TRBV27 and TRBJ1-1; D ambiguous. Germline assignment: CDR1 MNHEY and CDR2 SMNVEV (reference sequence). V lost 5 bases and J lost 1, with 14 bases in between. CDR3 size: 15 residues.

Concerning this clone itself: Other DNA sequences of this sample code for an identical CDR3. The gene calls are TRBV6-1 and TRBJ2-1; 8 bases are a match to TRBD1. The junction had 10 bases not matched to a gene; V was cut back by 4 bases and J by 8 bases. This CDR3 has 15 residues. CDR1 is MNHNS, CDR2 SASEGT, per germline. This CDR3 reads CASSAGQGGIYEQFF. The CDR3, as DNA: TGTGCCAGCAGTGCTGGACAGGGAGGTATCTATGAGCAGTTCTTC.

V usage is TRBV28 and J usage is TRBJ2-3; 7 nucleotides agree with TRBD2. Germline assignment: CDR1 MDHEN and CDR2 SYDVKM. This CDR3 has 14 amino acids. V trimming: 8 bases; J trimming: 0 bases; junction bases outside the gene matches: 5. This chain's CDR3 is CASATSRSTDTQYF. CDR3 bases: TGTGCCAGCGCGACTAGCAGGAGCACAGATACGCAGTATTTT.